Shown below are 18 T cell receptor beta chains from a single sample sequenced in a study of cytomegalovirus exposure and HLA in healthy donors. PCR involved 60 Vbeta and 13 Jbeta primers. Using immunoSEQ multiplex PCR, the repertoire was profiled, and TCRdb retains in-frame clones only, with some absent. This table holds roughly 140,000 clones, 80% to 85% found once. Sequenced sample: PBMCs. The receptors stem from a male donor in good health and CMV-seronegative.

DNA for the CDR3: TGTGCCAGTAGATCCTCCCACCCGGGACAGAGAAACACCGGGGAGCTGTTTTTT. Translated: CASRSSHPGQRNTGELFF. V and J are TRBV19 and TRBJ2-2; 7 nucleotides align to TRBD1. Per germline, CDR1 LNHDA and CDR2 SQIVND (reference sequence). The V gene end was trimmed by 6 bases and the J gene end by 2 bases; junction bases not matched to a gene: 15. The CDR3 spans 18 residues.

This clone was detected a few times. This sequence joins TRBV7-9 and TRBJ2-7, with D unresolved. CDR1 is SEHNR and CDR2 is FQNEAQ in the germline V gene (reference sequence). V lost 5 bases to trimming and J lost 4 bases, with 15 bases between them. The CDR3 is 14 residues long. Here the CDR3 reads CASSPPLRSYEQYF. The DNA of the CDR3 is TGTGCCAGCAGCCCCCCCCTGCGGTCGTACGAGCAGTACTTC.

The chain has TRBV27 and TRBJ2-2, with a tentative D call TRBD1 (6 bases). The V gene's germline CDR1 is MNHEY and CDR2 SMNVEV (reference sequence). V was pared by 7 bases and J by 1 base, with 13 bases between. The CDR3 covers 15 residues. CDR3 amino acids: CASTAQGRNTGELFF. CDR3 DNA: TGTGCCAGCACCGCTCAGGGGCGGAACACCGGGGAGCTGTTTTTT.

The chain uses TRBV5-5 and TRBJ1-1; perhaps TRBD1 as D (5 bases). V was cut by 4 bases and J by 4 bases, with 17 bases left in between. Germline V lookup: CDR1 SGHKS, CDR2 YYEKEE (reference sequence). The CDR3 extends over 15 amino acids. The CDR3 is CASSGMDTKRTEAFF. The CDR3, as DNA: TGTGCCAGCAGCGGAATGGACACTAAACGCACTGAAGCTTTCTTT.

V is TRBV6-5 and J is TRBJ2-3; D gene ambiguous. The CDR3 loop spans 13 amino acids. Germline CDR1 MNHEY, CDR2 SVGAGI. Trimming removed 8 bases at V and 4 bases at J, with 13 bases between. The CDR3 region is CASAREAADTQYF. The DNA of the CDR3 is TGTGCCAGCGCCAGAGAGGCCGCAGATACGCAGTATTTT.

V is TRBV7-3 and J is TRBJ2-7, with D possibly being TRBD1 (6 bases). V was cut by 5 bases and J by 6 bases, with 20 bases left in between. Germline CDR1 is SGHTA and CDR2 is FQGTGA. The CDR3 spans 15 residues. The CDR3: CASSTNGQPAGEQYF. The CDR3 nucleotides are TGTGCCAGCAGCACAAACGGACAGCCGGCCGGCGAGCAGTACTTC.

This clone occurred once. This chain uses TRBV7-2 with TRBJ1-5; TRBD1 agrees at 8 bases. Germline lookup yields CDR1 SGHTA and CDR2 FQGNSA. CDR3 length: 15 residues. The J segment lost 7 bases and the V segment lost 5 bases, leaving 10 bases of the junction unmatched. CDR3 protein: CASSLDRGGRQPQHF. The CDR3 nucleotides are TGTGCCAGCAGCCTTGACAGGGGCGGTAGGCAGCCCCAGCATTTT.

The V call is TRBV13, the J call TRBJ1-1; possible D gene TRBD1, 6 bases. The CDR3 is 16 residues long. Trimming took off 0 bases at V and 1 base at J, with 12 bases between the two ends. Germline V gives CDR1 PRHDT, CDR2 FYEKMQ (reference sequence). CDR3 in amino acids: CASSLGLGGQNTEAFF. The CDR3 DNA reads as TGTGCCAGCAGCTTAGGCCTCGGGGGGCAGAACACTGAAGCTTTCTTT.

V usage is TRBV4-2 and J usage is TRBJ1-1, with TRBD1 matching over 7 bases. Trimming took 1 base from V and 1 from J; bases not matched to a gene: 3. Per germline, CDR1 LGHNA and CDR2 YNFKEQ. The length of the CDR3 is 15 residues. The CDR3 DNA is TGTGCCAGCAGCCAAGGACAGGGATCGAACACTGAAGCTTTCTTT. Protein sequence: CASSQGQGSNTEAFF.

V and J are TRBV6-1 and TRBJ1-2; the match to TRBD1 covers 9 bases. CDR1 and CDR2 (germline): MNHNS, SASEGT. The CDR3 is 13 residues long. The V gene end was trimmed by 6 bases and the J gene end by 7 bases; junction bases not matched to a gene: 6. CDR3 residues: CASSLTGGIGYTF. The CDR3, as DNA: TGTGCCAGCAGCTTGACAGGGGGTATTGGCTACACCTTC.

This clone was counted a few times. The V gene is TRBV11-1, the J gene TRBJ1-6; D call uncertain. The CDR3 loop spans 15 amino acids. Germline V CDR1 and CDR2: SGHAT, FQDESV (reference sequence). Trimming pared 3 bases from V and 0 bases from J, leaving 6 bases between. CDR3 in amino acids: CASSLEGSYNSPLHF. In nucleotides, the CDR3 is TGTGCCAGCAGCTTGGAGGGCTCCTATAATTCACCCCTCCACTTT.

This clone came up once. This chain connects TRBV19 to TRBJ1-3; D gene uncertain. Germline CDR1 LNHDA, CDR2 SQIVND (reference sequence). The CDR3 is made up of 14 amino acids. The V end was cut by 5 bases, the J end by 0 bases, with 8 bases between. Here the CDR3 reads CASSSDFSGNTIYF. Written as DNA, the CDR3 is TGTGCCAGTAGTTCAGACTTCTCTGGAAACACCATATATTTT.

The genes are TRBV6-4 and TRBJ2-7; 13 positions agree with TRBD2. V was pared by 6 bases and J by 6 bases, with 5 bases of the junction left unmatched. CDR1 is MRHNA and CDR2 is SNTAGT in the germline V gene. CDR3 length equals 14 residues. Here the CDR3 DNA reads TGTGCCAGCAGCAGGACTAGCGGGAGTCCCGAGCAGTACTTC. This encodes CASSRTSGSPEQYF.

V is TRBV6-1 and J is TRBJ2-2; weak D call: TRBD2 (6 bases). Germline V gene data show CDR1 as MNHNS and CDR2 as SASEGT. The CDR3 is 15 amino acids. Trimming cost V 7 bases and J 6 bases, with 18 bases left between them. This CDR3 is CASIPRLVLAGELFF. The CDR3 DNA is TGTGCCAGCATTCCCAGACTAGTATTGGCCGGGGAGCTGTTTTTT.

The CDR3 spells CASSPQTGRVTEAFF. CDR3 in DNA: TGTGCCAGCAGCCCCCAAACAGGGAGGGTCACTGAAGCTTTCTTT. The chain uses TRBV7-6 and TRBJ1-1; tentative D call: TRBD1 (6 bases). CDR3 size: 15 residues. With 5 bases removed from V and 4 bases from J, the gap between germline ends came to 17 bases. Germline loops: CDR1 SGHVS, CDR2 FNYEAQ.

The chain has TRBV2 and TRBJ2-1; 9 nucleotides agree with TRBD2. The CDR3 spans 17 residues. CDR1 is SNHLY, CDR2 FYNNEI, per germline. V shed 2 bases and J 6 bases; nucleotides not matched to a gene: 11. The DNA of the CDR3 is TGTGCCAGCAGTGAACGACTAGCGGTGACACTTGGCAATGAGCAGTTCTTC. Its translation is CASSERLAVTLGNEQFF.

J is TRBJ2-1 and V is TRBV7-3, with a weak D call TRBD1 (6 bases). V was pared by 5 bases and J by 5 bases, with 16 bases between. The CDR3 has 15 amino acids. Germline CDR1 and CDR2: SGHTA and FQGTGA. This CDR3 is CASSRQGTGDNEQFF. The CDR3, as DNA: TGTGCCAGCAGCCGCCAGGGGACGGGCGACAATGAGCAGTTCTTC.

The V call is TRBV15, the J call TRBJ2-2; D perhaps matches TRBD1 (6 bases). From germline, CDR1 is LNHNV and CDR2 YYDKDF (reference sequence). The V end lost 3 bases, the J end lost 0 bases, and 14 bases lay between the germline ends. This CDR3 is 17 amino acids long. The CDR3 here is CATSRPGQTANTGELFF. DNA of the CDR3: TGTGCCACCAGCAGGCCGGGACAAACAGCGAACACCGGGGAGCTGTTTTTT.